The source of this T cell receptor (beta chain) is a study of shared clonotypes between healthy human individuals. Study conclusions and caveats: Naive CD4 clonotypes overlapped across a few donors at around 4.8%. Clonotypes not shared had lower generation probabilities than those common to all four donors.

The CDR3 extends over 14 amino acids. The germline V gene has CDR1 LNHDA and CDR2 SQIVND (reference sequence). V lost 7 bases and J lost 6, with 18 bases in between. The sample holds many counts of this clone. As yet, its antigen is unknown. Study processing details: There were no quality scores in the junction-only immunoSEQ sequences, so filtering differed. Clones were sequenced by immunoSEQ multiplex PCR, and TCRdb holds only the in-frame ones, with some missing. V and J calls and clone size are those listed in that table; D and trimming were worked out from the DNA. The sample lists 300,000 or so clones, around two thirds occurring once.

The chain uses TRBV19 and TRBJ1-2; D is unresolved. The sequencing sample was made of memory CD4+ T cells sorted from blood. Subset denoted: CD45RA-negative fraction. This TCR derives from a man aged 25-45 years in good health. DNA of the CDR3: TGTGCCAGTAAACTATTACTAGGGAGGCATGGCTACACCTTC. It encodes CASKLLLGRHGYTF.